These 29 T cell receptor beta chains were sequenced from one sample in a study of CD8 T cells in ankylosing spondylitis (TCRdb year 2017). Libraries were constructed by 5' RACE. The instrument was an Illumina HiSeq 2500. The raw public reads went through TCRdb reprocessing: fastp at Q25, MiXCR clone calling, in-frame beta chains kept. Each CDR3 protein appears once, grouped with its most common genes and DNA. The sample table contains around 120,000 distinct CDR3 sequences; only one count was recorded for 7% to 10% of them. Of the sample, about 3.3% is held by the ten largest clones. The sample was blood, either unsorted or a sorted T cell fraction (not recorded which). The receptors come from a male donor with ankylosing spondylitis or in good health (not recorded which).

This chain joins TRBV7-9 and TRBJ1-1; 8 bases are a match to TRBD1. Germline V gene lookup returns CDR1 SEHNR and CDR2 FQNEAQ (reference sequence). The ends lost 6 bases at V and 4 bases at J; junction bases unmatched: 13. The CDR3 length is 16 residues. For the CDR3, the DNA is TGTGCCAGCAGTTACCCAGGACAGGGACATACCACTGAAGCTTTCTTT. Translating it yields CASSYPGQGHTTEAFF. Supplemented by reference TRBV7-9 and TRBJ1-1, the full variable domain reads DTGVSQNPRHKITKRGQNVTFRCDPISEHNRLYWYRQTLGQGPEFLTYFQNEAQLEKSRLLSDRFSAERPKGSFSTLEIQRTEQGDSAMYLCASSYPGQGHTTEAFFGQGTRLTVV.

Points on this clonotype: Just one base apart from a much larger clone, this may be a read error. The chain has TRBV20-1 and TRBJ2-7; weak D call: TRBD1 (5 bases). This CDR3 has 15 residues. Germline-derived CDR1 and CDR2 are DFQATT and SNEGSKA (reference sequence). The V end lost 2 bases, the J end lost 6 bases, and 20 bases lay between the germline ends. This CDR3 is CSARLQAILPGEQYF. The CDR3 bases are TGCAGTGCTAGACTACAGGCGATCTTACCGGGCGAGCAGTACTTC.

A remark on this clonotype: One base away lies a much larger clone, so this may be a sequencing read error. V and J are TRBV5-1 and TRBJ2-3; TRBD2 agrees at 13 bases. The length of the CDR3 is 14 residues. The germline V gene has CDR1 SGHRS and CDR2 YFSETQ. As DNA, the CDR3 is TGCGCCAGCAGAGGGACTAGCGGGGAGGATAGGCAGTATTTT. Translating it yields CASRGTSGEDRQYF.

This clonotype was seen ten or more times. The chain couples TRBV5-1 to TRBJ1-4, with a tentative D call TRBD1 (5 bases). Trimming pared 0 bases from V and 8 bases from J, leaving 11 bases between. The germline V gene has CDR1 SGHRS and CDR2 YFSETQ. The CDR3 spans 14 residues. The CDR3 coding sequence is TGCGCCAGCAGCTTGGCTGGGGCGGGGGAAAAACTGTTTTTT. Translating gives CASSLAGAGEKLFF. Variable domain in full (rest from reference TRBV5-1 and TRBJ1-4): KAGVTQTPRYLIKTRGQQVTLSCSPISGHRSVSWYQQTPGQGLQFLFEYFSETQRNKGNFPGRFSGRQFSNSRSEMNVSTLELGDSALYLCASSLAGAGEKLFFGSGTQLSVL.

The gene calls are TRBV5-5 and TRBJ2-1, with D hard to call. The CDR3 loop spans 15 amino acids. Trimming left V 3 bases short and J 0 bases short, with 10 bases between. The V gene's germline CDR1 is SGHKS and CDR2 YYEKEE (reference sequence). The CDR3, as DNA: TGTGCCAGCAGCTGGAGAGATAGCTCCTACAATGAGCAGTTCTTC. Protein: CASSWRDSSYNEQFF.

This clonotype was seen at least ten times. This chain joins TRBV7-9 and TRBJ2-7; TRBD2 matches at 11 bases. The germline V gene has CDR1 SEHNR and CDR2 FQNEAQ (reference sequence). This CDR3 comprises 14 residues. Trimming at V came to 6 bases and at J to 6 bases, leaving 7 bases not matched to a gene. CDR3 sequence reads: CASSFTSGSGEQYF. In nucleotides, the CDR3 is TGTGCCAGCAGTTTTACTAGCGGGAGCGGCGAGCAGTACTTC.

This clonotype was recorded at least ten times. The V gene is TRBV20-1, the J gene TRBJ2-1; tentatively, D is TRBD2 (6 bases). The CDR3 extends over 15 amino acids. CDR1 is DFQATT, CDR2 SNEGSKA, per germline (reference sequence). CDR3 sequence reads: CSAPIADPRYNEQFF. For the CDR3, the DNA is TGCAGCGCACCCATAGCGGATCCAAGGTACAATGAGCAGTTCTTC.

This clonotype was detected a few times. The rearrangement joins TRBV29-1 to TRBJ2-1, with 9 bases identical to TRBD2. Germline V gene sequence: CDR1 SQVTM, CDR2 ANQGSEA. This CDR3 contains 16 residues. Trimming took 3 bases from V and 0 from J; bases not matched to a gene: 6. CDR3 protein: CSVDVLAGPSYNEQFF. CDR3 in DNA: TGCAGCGTTGATGTACTAGCGGGCCCCTCCTACAATGAGCAGTTCTTC.

This clonotype was recorded at least ten times. This chain joins TRBV20-1 and TRBJ2-2; D not resolved. Germline V gene sequence: CDR1 DFQATT, CDR2 SNEGSKA (reference sequence). The CDR3 sequence is 13 residues long. Trimming pared 6 bases from V and 5 bases from J, leaving 13 bases between. For the CDR3, the DNA is TGCAGTGCGCCCCGGAGCAAGACCGGGGAGCTGTTTTTT. Amino acid sequence: CSAPRSKTGELFF.

This clonotype was found many times. The V and J genes are TRBV7-9 and TRBJ2-1; TRBD2 matches at 9 bases. Germline loops: CDR1 SEHNR, CDR2 FQNEAQ (reference sequence). This CDR3 spans 16 amino acids. The V and J ends lost 3 bases and 8 bases, in that order; junction bases with no gene match: 11. The CDR3 sequence: CASSFIRREGLDEQFF. The CDR3 coding sequence is TGTGCCAGCAGCTTTATTCGGCGGGAGGGCCTCGATGAGCAGTTCTTC. Based on the CDR3 plus reference TRBV7-9 and TRBJ2-1, the full variable domain is DTGVSQNPRHKITKRGQNVTFRCDPISEHNRLYWYRQTLGQGPEFLTYFQNEAQLEKSRLLSDRFSAERPKGSFSTLEIQRTEQGDSAMYLCASSFIRREGLDEQFFGPGTRLTVL.

This clonotype was recorded many times. This sequence joins TRBV10-3 and TRBJ2-2; tentatively, D is TRBD1 (5 bases). Trimming took 6 bases from V and 2 from J, leaving 10 bases between them. The V gene's germline CDR1 is ENHRY and CDR2 SYGVKD. The CDR3 is 14 residues long. The CDR3 DNA follows: TGTGCCATCAGGGACAACCTTAACACCGGGGAGCTGTTTTTT. Its translation: CAIRDNLNTGELFF.

This clonotype was picked up many times. The rearrangement uses TRBV10-3 and TRBJ1-1; D gene uncertain. Germline lookup yields CDR1 ENHRY and CDR2 SYGVKD. The CDR3 loop spans 14 amino acids. CDR3 in amino acids: CAISTSIMNTEAFF. In nucleotides, the CDR3 is TGTGCAATCTCCACCTCCATCATGAACACTGAAGCTTTCTTT.

As for this clonotype: The DNA is left out, because the CDR3 cannot be placed on it with certainty; the CDR3 is given as TCRdb lists it. The rearrangement links TRBV20-1 to TRBJ2-7; the table's D call TRBD2 went unverified against the DNA. Germline values: CDR1 DFQATT, CDR2 SNEGSKA (reference sequence). 16 amino acids form the CDR3, both terminal residues included. CDR3 residues: CSAPLWESGSSYEQYF.

This clonotype was seen ten or more times. The chain recombines TRBV7-2 with TRBJ2-1; possible D gene TRBD1, 6 bases. CDR3 length: 17 amino acids. Germline lookup yields CDR1 SGHTA and CDR2 FQGNSA. The germline V and J ends were trimmed by 0 bases and 2 bases, with 14 bases remaining between them. The CDR3 DNA follows: TGTGCCAGCAGCTTAGCCGAGGGGGTCCCCCCCTACAATGAGCAGTTCTTC. This encodes CASSLAEGVPPYNEQFF.

This clonotype has ten or more counts. The chain joins TRBV25-1 to TRBJ2-5; D gene ambiguous. The V end was cut by 4 bases, the J end by 5 bases, with 11 bases between. In germline, CDR1 is MGHDK, CDR2 SYGVNS. This CDR3 contains 13 residues. Here the CDR3 DNA reads TGTGCCAGCAGTGGGGCCCTAGAGGAGACCCAGTACTTC. It is translated as CASSGALEETQYF.

This clonotype was seen more than once but under ten times. The CDR3 sequence is CASSLAGRGTEAFF. DNA of the CDR3: TGTGCCAGCAGCTTAGCAGGGAGGGGGACTGAAGCTTTCTTT. V gene TRBV7-2 combines with J gene TRBJ1-1; maybe TRBD1 (6 bases). V was trimmed by 0 bases and J by 5 bases, leaving 10 bases between them. The germline gives CDR1 SGHTA, CDR2 FQGNSA. The CDR3 has 14 residues.

This chain joins TRBV14 and TRBJ1-2; no clear D gene. This CDR3 region has 15 residues. CDR1 and CDR2 from the germline V gene are SGHDN and FVKESK. V shed 2 bases and J shed 0 bases, with 10 bases lying between them. The CDR3 region is CASSQFGPANYGYTF. The CDR3 DNA reads as TGTGCCAGCAGCCAATTCGGGCCTGCTAACTATGGCTACACCTTC. The whole variable domain, filled in from reference TRBV14 and TRBJ1-2, reads EAGVTQFPSHSVIEKGQTVTLRCDPISGHDNLYWYRRVMGKEIKFLLHFVKESKQDESGMPNNRFLAERTGGTYSTLKVQPAELEDSGVYFCASSQFGPANYGYTFGSGTRLTVV.

This clonotype was observed a single time. This chain links TRBV7-2 with TRBJ1-3; possibly TRBD1 for D (6 bases). Germline V gives CDR1 SGHTA, CDR2 FQGNSA. Trimming shortened V by 2 bases and J by 5 bases, and 13 bases separated the two germline ends. There are 15 residues in the CDR3. CDR3 DNA: TGTGCCAGCAGCTTACCAGGGGATCTGAGAAACACCATATATTTT. Protein sequence: CASSLPGDLRNTIYF.

Ten or more counts support this clonotype. This chain connects TRBV7-2 to TRBJ2-1, with a possible D match to TRBD2 (6 bases). Trimming stripped 3 bases from V and 0 bases from J, with 18 bases between. The CDR3 loop spans 18 amino acids. From germline, CDR1 is SGHTA and CDR2 FQGNSA. In nucleotides, the CDR3 is TGTGCCAGCAGCTTCCTCTTTAGCGGCAGACGCTCCTACAATGAGCAGTTCTTC. Its protein is CASSFLFSGRRSYNEQFF.

This clonotype has at least ten counts. V usage is TRBV20-1 and J usage is TRBJ1-1; 8 bases fit TRBD1. The V and J ends lost 6 bases and 4 bases, in that order; junction bases with no gene match: 10. The CDR3 runs 14 residues. Germline loops: CDR1 DFQATT, CDR2 SNEGSKA (reference sequence). As DNA, the CDR3 is TGCAGTGCACAAAACAGGGGGAGGGTCACTGAAGCTTTCTTT. Encoded protein: CSAQNRGRVTEAFF.

This chain uses TRBV5-5 with TRBJ2-1; TRBD1 matches at 8 bases. Trimming removed 0 bases from V and 9 bases from J; junction bases left unmatched: 8. The CDR3 extends over 15 amino acids. In germline, CDR1 is SGHKS, CDR2 YYEKEE (reference sequence). CDR3 region: CASSLGQGRRGEQFF. The CDR3 DNA sequence: TGTGCCAGCAGCTTGGGACAGGGGCGGCGGGGTGAGCAGTTCTTC.

This clonotype was detected ten times or more. The chain has TRBV29-1 and TRBJ2-1; TRBD2 matches at 10 bases. V gave up 5 bases and J gave up 4 bases; unmatched junction bases: 5. The germline CDR1 and CDR2 sequences are SQVTM and ANQGSEA. The CDR3 runs 14 residues. The CDR3 here is CSVTASGRYNEQFF. The CDR3 coding sequence is TGCAGCGTTACGGCTAGCGGGAGATACAATGAGCAGTTCTTC.

Ten or more counts support this clonotype. V and J are TRBV5-5 and TRBJ2-2, with D possibly being TRBD1 or TRBD2 (5 bases each). CDR3 length: 14 residues. V was clipped by 3 bases and J by 6 bases, with 12 bases between them. CDR1 and CDR2 (germline): SGHKS, YYEKEE (reference sequence). The CDR3 is CASSSNGGAGELFF. In nucleotides, the CDR3 is TGTGCCAGCAGCTCAAATGGGGGAGCCGGGGAGCTGTTTTTT. The variable domain in full, with the rest retrieved from reference TRBV5-5 and TRBJ2-2, is DAGVTQSPTHLIKTRGQQVTLRCSPISGHKSVSWYQQVLGQGPQFIFQYYEKEERGRGNFPDRFSARQFPNYSSELNVNALLLGDSALYLCASSSNGGAGELFFGEGSRLTVL.

This clonotype was seen more than once but under ten times. The CDR3 region has the DNA TGCGCCAGCAGCCAAGATCCCGAGGGGCAAAACATTCAGTACTTC. This codes for CASSQDPEGQNIQYF. The chain is built from TRBV4-1 and TRBJ2-4, with D perhaps being TRBD1 or TRBD2 (5 bases each). Per germline, CDR1 MGHRA and CDR2 YSYEKL. V was pared by 0 bases and J by 5 bases, with 11 bases between. The CDR3 runs to 15 residues.

Ten or more counts support this clonotype. The chain couples TRBV20-1 to TRBJ2-1; 7 nucleotides line up with TRBD2. V gave up 7 bases and J gave up 2 bases; unmatched junction bases: 5. The CDR3 consists of 13 residues. Germline loops: CDR1 DFQATT, CDR2 SNEGSKA (reference sequence). CDR3 loop: CSVGGRAYNEQFF. Written as DNA, the CDR3 is TGCAGTGTAGGTGGGAGGGCCTACAATGAGCAGTTCTTC.

This clonotype has only a few counts. The gene calls are TRBV29-1 and TRBJ2-7; D perhaps matches TRBD1 (6 bases). V gave up 6 bases and J gave up 4 bases, with 19 bases separating them. The CDR3 is 14 amino acids. Germline V lookup: CDR1 SQVTM, CDR2 ANQGSEA. The CDR3 reads CSVVGGGRGYEQYF. CDR3 nucleotides: TGCAGCGTGGTTGGGGGCGGGCGCGGTTACGAGCAGTACTTC.

This clonotype has a handful of counts. The genes are TRBV5-1 and TRBJ2-7; D is ambiguous. Germline V gene data show CDR1 as SGHRS and CDR2 as YFSETQ. The CDR3 length is 13 residues. V lost 0 bases and J 3 bases, leaving 7 bases between the germline ends. CDR3 nucleotides: TGCGCCAGCAGCTTGGGCAACTTCTACGAGCAGTACTTC. It specifies CASSLGNFYEQYF.

This clonotype was seen many times. The V call is TRBV5-1, the J call TRBJ2-6; tentatively, D is TRBD1 or TRBD2 (5 bases each). V gave up 2 bases and J gave up 1 base, with 13 bases separating them. CDR3 size: 17 residues. Germline V gene lookup returns CDR1 SGHRS and CDR2 YFSETQ. This CDR3 reads CASSFRDGYSGANVLTF. The CDR3 DNA reads as TGCGCCAGCAGCTTCCGGGACGGCTATTCTGGGGCCAACGTCCTGACTTTC.

This clonotype occurred many times. The chain carries TRBV12-3 or TRBV12-4 and TRBJ2-3; D remains ambiguous. CDR3 length equals 15 residues. V was clipped by 3 bases and J by 4 bases, with 14 bases between them. Written as DNA, the CDR3 is TGTGCCAGCAGTTTTCTTATGGGAATCGCAGATACGCAGTATTTT. Translating gives CASSFLMGIADTQYF.